These 13 T cell receptor beta chains were all obtained from the same sample, sequenced in a study of PD-1 blockade in classical Hodgkin lymphoma (dated by TCRdb to 2018 to 2020). Explained via the paper, the time point label denotes: cycle 2 day 1 (C2D1) of nivolumab. All trial patients had relapsed after autologous stem cell transplantation, with cohorts A, B and C differing in prior brentuximab vedotin exposure. Library preparation used the immunoSEQ multiplex PCR assay. TCRdb carries this immuneACCESS record with in-frame sequences only. Its versions omit some clonotypes, under half of them owing to an unresolved V gene in the studies checked, with the rest unexplained. This sample is represented by about 36,000 clones; 69% of them were singletons. Clones ranked in the top ten supply roughly an eighth of the sample. This specimen was peripheral blood mononuclear cells (PBMCs), taken before the second cycle of nivolumab. These TCRs come from a human donor with classical Hodgkin lymphoma.

Notes on this clone: At the DNA level, this CDR3 is encoded by other sequences in the same sample as well. This rearrangement joins TRBV6-5 to TRBJ1-6; the D gene is possibly TRBD1 (5 bases). V was pared by 6 bases and J by 1 base, with 7 bases between. Germline loops: CDR1 MNHEY, CDR2 SVGAGI. This CDR3 comprises 14 residues. The CDR3 loop reads CASSQGSYNSPLHF. The DNA for the CDR3 is TGTGCCAGCAGCCAGGGATCCTATAATTCACCCCTCCACTTT.

This chain uses TRBV6-5 with TRBJ2-5; 10 bases match TRBD2. With 6 bases clipped from V and 4 bases from J, the junction kept 2 bases outside the gene matches. This CDR3 has 13 residues. The germline gives CDR1 MNHEY, CDR2 SVGAGI. Here the CDR3 DNA reads TGTGCCAGCAGGCCTAGCGGGGGAGAGACCCAGTACTTC. Amino acid sequence: CASRPSGGETQYF.

The chain combines TRBV29-1 with TRBJ1-6; weak D call: TRBD1 (6 bases). The germline V and J ends were trimmed by 6 bases and 7 bases, with 13 bases remaining between them. Germline lookup yields CDR1 SQVTM and CDR2 ANQGSEA. CDR3 size: 13 residues. The DNA of the CDR3 is TGCAGCGTCGCACAGGGCGTGAATTCACCCCTCCACTTT. It encodes CSVAQGVNSPLHF.

The chain uses TRBV18 and TRBJ1-3; D is ambiguous. Germline V gene data show CDR1 as KGHSH and CDR2 as LQKENI. V lost 7 bases and J 0 bases, leaving 16 bases between the germline ends. The CDR3 has 16 amino acids. The CDR3: CASYAGGGISGNTIYF. In DNA, the CDR3 is TGTGCCAGCTACGCAGGAGGAGGGATCTCTGGAAACACCATATATTTT.

Regarding this clone: The junction does not match germline at one end; this may be a read error. The same CDR3 arises from other DNA sequences in this sample as well. The chain links TRBV15 to TRBJ1-5; TRBD1 matches 10 bases. Germline V gives CDR1 LNHNV, CDR2 YYDKDF (reference sequence). The CDR3 is 16 residues long. CDR3 sequence reads: CATSRTRQGALQPQHF. CDR3 nucleotide sequence: TGCGCCACCAGCAGAACCCGACAGGGGGCTCTTCAGCCCCAGCATTTT.

The chain is built from TRBV27 and TRBJ1-6, with unresolved D. CDR3 length: 15 residues. Trimming removed 8 bases at V and 1 base at J, with 12 bases between. Germline V CDR1 and CDR2: MNHEY, SMNVEV (reference sequence). The CDR3 sequence is CASRRTESYNSPLHF. DNA of the CDR3: TGTGCCAGCCGGCGGACGGAGTCCTATAATTCACCCCTCCACTTT.

The chain carries TRBV6-5 and TRBJ1-2, with a possible D match to TRBD1 (5 bases). CDR3 length: 14 residues. V was cut by 2 bases and J by 7 bases, with 14 bases left in between. Germline V lookup: CDR1 MNHEY, CDR2 SVGAGI. For the CDR3, the DNA is TGTGCCAGCAGTTACGGCGGCAGGGAAGGTGGCTACACCTTC. This sequence encodes CASSYGGREGGYTF.

V gene TRBV5-6 combines with J gene TRBJ2-1; TRBD1 aligns across 7 bases. Germline trimming cut 4 bases from V and 3 bases from J; bases unmatched to any gene: 13. Germline lookup yields CDR1 SGHDT and CDR2 YYEEEE. The CDR3 runs 17 residues. The CDR3 DNA is TGTGCCAGCAGCCGATCTTCCGAGGGACAGATCTACAATGAGCAGTTCTTC. Its translation is CASSRSSEGQIYNEQFF.

This sequence joins TRBV20-1 and TRBJ2-7; D gene uncertain. CDR3 length: 11 amino acids. Trimming removed 8 bases at V and 3 bases at J, with 11 bases between. Germline CDR1 is DFQATT and CDR2 is SNEGSKA (reference sequence). This CDR3 reads CSSQDHYEQYF. The CDR3 DNA reads as TGCAGTTCTCAGGACCACTACGAGCAGTACTTC.

V usage is TRBV28 and J usage is TRBJ2-7; a possible D gene is TRBD2 (5 bases). Trimming took off 2 bases at V and 7 bases at J, with 9 bases between the two ends. The germline CDR1 and CDR2 sequences are MDHEN and SYDVKM. The CDR3 runs to 12 residues. The CDR3 DNA sequence: TGTGCCAGCAGTTTAAGGATAGCGGAGCAGTACTTC. It codes for CASSLRIAEQYF.

The rearrangement joins TRBV5-6 to TRBJ1-1; 10 positions match TRBD1. The length of the CDR3 is 13 residues. V dropped 0 bases and J dropped 8; count of bases not matched to a gene: 1. Looked up from germline, CDR1 is SGHDT and CDR2 is YYEEEE. This chain's CDR3 is CASSLGGQGEAFF. CDR3 sequence (DNA): TGTGCCAGCAGCTTGGGGGGACAGGGGGAAGCTTTCTTT.

J is TRBJ2-1 and V is TRBV19; 12 positions agree with TRBD2. This CDR3 is built from 15 residues. Germline V lookup: CDR1 LNHDA, CDR2 SQIVND (reference sequence). V lost 5 bases to trimming and J lost 10 bases; unmatched junction nucleotides: 9. The CDR3 region has the DNA TGTGCCAGTAGTGAGACTAGCGGGGGTTCCCGCGAGCAGTTCTTC. Encoded protein: CASSETSGGSREQFF.

The chain employs TRBV11-3 and TRBJ2-7; D may be TRBD2 (6 bases). Trimming pared 7 bases from V and 6 bases from J, leaving 13 bases between. Germline CDR1 SGHNT, CDR2 YENEEA. The CDR3 has 12 amino acids. The CDR3 nucleotides read TGTGCCAGCACTACTAGCTCTTTCGAGCAGTACTTC. Residues: CASTTSSFEQYF.